A single sample is the source of the 20 T cell receptor beta chains below, sequenced in a study of blood T cell repertoires in COVID-19. Sequenced by immunoSEQ multiplex PCR; TCRdb stores in-frame clones only, minus some. This table has tens of thousands of clones, around 78% appearing once. The specimen sequenced was peripheral blood. Receptor source: a human donor in a cohort sampled during active COVID-19.

The gene calls are TRBV19 and TRBJ1-2; a possible D gene is TRBD1 (5 bases). The germline V gene encodes CDR1 LNHDA and CDR2 SQIVND (reference sequence). V lost 4 bases to trimming and J lost 4 bases, with 19 bases between them. This CDR3 contains 16 residues. The CDR3 sequence: CASSTRGVSGLYGYTF. As DNA, the CDR3 is TGTGCCAGTAGTACCCGGGGGGTCTCTGGGCTCTATGGCTACACCTTC.

CDR3: CASSLGPGELFF. In DNA, the CDR3 is TGTGCCAGCAGCTTGGGGCCCGGGGAGCTGTTTTTT. The genes are TRBV5-4 and TRBJ2-2; D unclear. V was pared by 0 bases and J by 6 bases, with 3 bases between. The CDR3 spans 12 residues. Germline CDR1 reads SGHNT; CDR2 reads YYREEE (reference sequence).

CDR3 sequence reads: CASTKAGGLIETQYF. The CDR3 coding sequence is TGTGCCAGCACGAAAGCGGGGGGCCTCATAGAGACCCAGTACTTC. The rearrangement uses TRBV2 and TRBJ2-5; 9 bases line up with TRBD2. Per the germline V gene, CDR1 is SNHLY and CDR2 is FYNNEI. The trim removed 7 bases at V and 4 bases at J, leaving 10 bases unmatched. The CDR3 runs to 15 residues.

The V gene is TRBV2, the J gene TRBJ1-6; D perhaps matches TRBD1 (5 bases). The CDR3 runs 13 residues. The ends were cut back, 10 bases at V and 10 bases at J, with 17 bases in the middle. Germline CDR1 is SNHLY and CDR2 is FYNNEI. The CDR3 nucleotides are TGTGCCACCACCCTAACGACAGAGTCACCCCTCCACTTT. This codes for CATTLTTESPLHF.

The V gene is TRBV30, the J gene TRBJ2-1; weak D call: TRBD1 (6 bases). The length of the CDR3 is 11 residues. V was pared by 3 bases and J by 10 bases, with 10 bases between. CDR1 and CDR2 (germline): GTSNPN, SVGIG (reference sequence). This chain's CDR3 is CAWRGAREQFF. CDR3 DNA: TGTGCCTGGAGGGGGGCAAGGGAGCAGTTCTTC.

The chain recombines TRBV19 with TRBJ1-1; 7 bases are shared with TRBD1. Germline assignment: CDR1 LNHDA and CDR2 SQIVND (reference sequence). CDR3 length equals 15 residues. The J segment lost 3 bases and the V segment lost 3 bases, leaving 7 bases of the junction unmatched. CDR3 sequence reads: CASSIPGQEDTEAFF. For the CDR3, the DNA is TGTGCCAGTAGTATCCCCGGACAGGAGGACACTGAAGCTTTCTTT. Variable domain in full (rest from reference TRBV19 and TRBJ1-1): DGGITQSPKYLFRKEGQNVTLSCEQNLNHDAMYWYRQDPGQGLRLIYYSQIVNDFQKGDIAEGYSVSREKKESFPLTVTSAQKNPTAFYLCASSIPGQEDTEAFFGQGTRLTVV.

The gene calls are TRBV6-1 and TRBJ2-7; D unclear. The CDR3 covers 14 residues. CDR1 MNHNS and CDR2 SASEGT come from the germline V gene. V was trimmed by 3 bases and J by 2 bases, leaving 11 bases between them. In DNA form, the CDR3 reads TGTGCCAGCAGTGATTCGGGTCGGACCTACGAGCAGTACTTC. Its translation is CASSDSGRTYEQYF.

The V call is TRBV19, the J call TRBJ1-2, with a tentative D call TRBD1 (5 bases). Trimming shortened V by 5 bases and J by 0 bases, and 13 bases separated the two germline ends. Germline V gene data show CDR1 as LNHDA and CDR2 as SQIVND (reference sequence). The CDR3 is 15 amino acids. The CDR3 DNA follows: TGTGCCAGTAGTTTCACAGGAGCCTCTAACTATGGCTACACCTTC. Translated: CASSFTGASNYGYTF.

This chain connects TRBV3-1 (or the pseudogene TRBV3-2) to TRBJ2-7; D call uncertain. The length of the CDR3 is 11 residues. V was pared by 6 bases and J by 2 bases, with 5 bases between. Germline CDR1 and CDR2: LGHDT and YNNKEL (reference sequence). The CDR3 coding sequence is TGTGCCAGCAGGCAGGCCTACGAGCAGTACTTC. Translated: CASRQAYEQYF.

This clone was detected once. The J gene is TRBJ1-4, the V gene TRBV6-9, with 9 bases fitting TRBD1. V trimming: 6 bases; J trimming: 2 bases; junction bases outside the gene matches: 7. CDR1 is MNHGY and CDR2 is SVAAGI in the germline V gene. The CDR3 is made up of 16 amino acids. Here the CDR3 reads CASSHFGQGTNEKLFF. CDR3 in DNA: TGTGCCAGCAGCCATTTTGGACAGGGGACTAATGAAAAACTGTTTTTT.

The chain joins TRBV20-1 to TRBJ2-7, with a weak D call TRBD1 (5 bases). This CDR3 is built from 14 residues. Germline-derived CDR1 and CDR2 are DFQATT and SNEGSKA (reference sequence). Trimming left V 3 bases short and J 3 bases short, with 15 bases between. CDR3 sequence (DNA): TGCAGTGCTAGTCCGGCAGGGTCTGTCTACGAGCAGTACTTC. It translates to CSASPAGSVYEQYF.

The CDR3 nucleotides read TGTGCCAGCAGTTTCACAGGGGGAAAGCCCTACGAGCAGTACTTC. This translates into CASSFTGGKPYEQYF. The rearrangement links TRBV28 to TRBJ2-7, with 8 bases matching TRBD1. J gave up 2 bases and V 3 bases, and 6 bases lay outside the gene matches. Germline V gene lookup returns CDR1 MDHEN and CDR2 SYDVKM. The CDR3 extends over 15 amino acids.

The genes are TRBV3-1 (or the pseudogene TRBV3-2) and TRBJ2-1, with D possibly matching TRBD2 (6 bases). Germline loops: CDR1 LGHDT, CDR2 YNNKEL (reference sequence). The ends were cut back, 3 bases at V and 6 bases at J, with 18 bases in the middle. The CDR3 length is 16 residues. The CDR3, as DNA: TGTGCCAGCAGCCATACCACGGCCGGGACTCCCAATGAGCAGTTCTTC. It encodes CASSHTTAGTPNEQFF.

J is TRBJ1-2 and V is TRBV5-1; 9 bases map to TRBD1. Looked up from germline, CDR1 is SGHRS and CDR2 is YFSETQ. V lost 4 bases, J lost 6 bases, and 7 bases stayed unmatched. CDR3 length: 14 amino acids. The CDR3 loop is CASSRDRVTDGYTF. The CDR3 DNA reads as TGCGCCAGCAGCCGGGACAGGGTTACGGATGGCTACACCTTC.

The CDR3 nucleotides are TGTGCCAGCAGCCAAGCCAGGGTTTACTACGAGCAGTACTTC. It codes for CASSQARVYYEQYF. The chain joins TRBV3-1 (or the pseudogene TRBV3-2) to TRBJ2-7, with a weak D call TRBD1 (5 bases). The CDR3 loop spans 14 amino acids. V shed 1 base and J shed 3 bases, with 10 bases lying between them. Germline V gene data show CDR1 as LGHDT and CDR2 as YNNKEL (reference sequence).

The chain couples TRBV9 to TRBJ1-6; 7 bases are shared with TRBD1. Looked up from germline, CDR1 is SGDLS and CDR2 is YYNGEE. V was pared by 4 bases and J by 3 bases, with 10 bases of the junction left unmatched. The CDR3 has 17 amino acids. The CDR3 bases are TGTGCCAGCAGCAAGGGGGCAGGGTCAAACTATAATTCACCCCTCCACTTT. It is translated as CASSKGAGSNYNSPLHF.

The chain couples TRBV5-4 to TRBJ1-1; D is perhaps TRBD1 (6 bases). The length of the CDR3 is 15 residues. Germline lookup yields CDR1 SGHNT and CDR2 YYREEE (reference sequence). Deletions cut 4 bases from V and 0 bases from J, with 13 bases between. CDR3 sequence reads: CASSRPGQMNTEAFF. Here the CDR3 DNA reads TGTGCCAGCAGCCGACCAGGACAGATGAACACTGAAGCTTTCTTT. The variable domain in full, completed from reference TRBV5-4 and TRBJ1-1, reads ETGVTQSPTHLIKTRGQQVTLRCSSQSGHNTVSWYQQALGQGPQFIFQYYREEENGRGNFPPRFSGLQFPNYSSELNVNALELDDSALYLCASSRPGQMNTEAFFGQGTRLTVV.

The rearrangement links TRBV18 to TRBJ2-5; D is undetermined. The CDR3 length is 14 residues. Germline-derived CDR1 and CDR2 are KGHSH and LQKENI. V was cut by 4 bases and J by 0 bases, with 9 bases left in between. Here the CDR3 DNA reads TGTGCCAGCTCACTTACAGCCGACCAAGAGACCCAGTACTTC. It encodes CASSLTADQETQYF.

This chain joins TRBV6-5 and TRBJ1-1; D unclear. This CDR3 has 15 residues. Trimming removed 6 bases from V and 3 bases from J, with 17 bases in between. Germline V gene lookup returns CDR1 MNHEY and CDR2 SVGAGI. In DNA form, the CDR3 reads TGTGCCAGCAGCTATACGGCAACAGTTGACACTGAAGCTTTCTTT. Residues: CASSYTATVDTEAFF.

V gene TRBV16 combines with J gene TRBJ1-6; D remains unclear. Looked up from germline, CDR1 is KGHSY and CDR2 is FQNENV. The CDR3 consists of 16 residues. Trimming stripped 0 bases from V and 6 bases from J, with 12 bases between. The CDR3 reads CASSQSTPEGNSPLHF. The CDR3, as DNA: TGTGCCAGCAGCCAATCTACACCGGAGGGTAATTCACCCCTCCACTTT.